The rows below give T cell receptor beta chains drawn from one sample of a study of patients and donors after allogeneic stem cell transplantation. One entry per CDR3 protein results from TCRdb running MiXCR on the RT-PCR reads. The repertoire holds about a million distinct CDR3 sequences, with more than 15% as singletons. The source material was blood, either unsorted or a sorted T cell fraction (not recorded which). These receptors were taken from a human donor who was either an allogeneic HSCT recipient or a stem cell or donor lymphocyte infusion donor (not recorded which). It is not recorded whose cells these are; they may come from a transplant donor. Both conserved end residues are part of each CDR3. Each record gives: J gene, clone size, V gene, D gene, CDR3 protein, CDR3 DNA. D genes are given only for firm matches. Expanded clones get a size class; other rows say once, few or many, or leave the size out.

>TRBJ2-3|NA|TRBV20-1|NA
CSARDVRTDTQYF
TGCAGTGCTAGAGACGTGCGGACAGATACGCAGTATTTT
>TRBJ2-1|many|TRBV24-1|NA
CATSDSGDSSYNEQFF
TGTGCCACCAGTGATTCAGGGGATAGCTCCTACAATGAGCAGTTCTTC
>TRBJ2-5|many|TRBV9|NA
CASSRQLQETQYF
TGTGCCAGCTCCCGACAGCTACAAGAGACCCAGTACTTC
>TRBJ1-2|NA|TRBV11-2|NA
CASSDMSASYTF
TGTGCCAGCAGCGACATGAGTGCGAGCTACACCTTC
>TRBJ1-5|NA|TRBV12-3/TRBV12-4|NA
CASSFGISNQPQHF
TGTGCCAGCAGTTTCGGAATTAGCAATCAGCCCCAGCATTTT
>TRBJ1-1|NA|TRBV9|NA
CASSGPSDRRGWTEAFF
TGTGCCAGCAGCGGACCCAGCGACAGGAGAGGTTGGACTGAAGCTTTCTTT
>TRBJ2-7|few|TRBV29-1|NA
CSLRQTYEQYF
TGCAGCTTGAGACAGACTTACGAGCAGTACTTC
>TRBJ2-1|few|TRBV2|TRBD2
CASKGLLAGLSYNEQFF
TGTGCCAGCAAAGGGTTGCTAGCGGGTCTCTCCTACAATGAGCAGTTCTTC
>TRBJ2-5|NA|TRBV4-2|TRBD1
CASSPNLKTGAWETQYF
TGTGCCAGCAGCCCGAACCTCAAGACAGGGGCTTGGGAGACCCAGTACTTC
>TRBJ1-2|NA|TRBV12-3/TRBV12-4|NA
CASSNRPSLNGYTF
TGTGCCAGCAGTAACAGGCCCAGCTTGAATGGCTACACCTTC
>TRBJ2-2|NA|TRBV12-3/TRBV12-4|NA
CASSLRLRRDTGELFF
TGTGCCAGCAGTTTACGGTTGAGGAGGGACACCGGGGAGCTGTTTTTT
>TRBJ2-7|once|TRBV5-1|NA
CASSTTGPGLYF
TGCGCCAGCAGCACCACGGGACCAGGGCTGTACTTC
>TRBJ2-3|NA|TRBV20-1|TRBD2
CSATPLAGGPFVDTDTQYF
TGCAGTGCTACCCCCCTAGCGGGGGGGCCTTTTGTAGACACAGATACGCAGTATTTT
>TRBJ1-5|NA|TRBV20-1|NA
CSARVNNQPQHF
TGCAGTGCTAGGGTAAACAATCAGCCCCAGCATTTT
>TRBJ1-5|NA|TRBV6-1|NA
CASSTRTDNQPQHF
TGTGCCAGCAGTACCAGGACGGACAATCAGCCCCAGCATTTT
>TRBJ2-5|few|TRBV7-2|NA
CASSHEETQYF
TGTGCCAGCAGCCATGAGGAGACCCAGTACTTC
>TRBJ2-3|few|TRBV7-2|NA
CASSLGYRGETDTQYF
TGTGCCAGCAGCTTAGGGTATCGGGGAGAAACTGATACGCAGTATTTT
>TRBJ1-4|NA|TRBV9|NA
CASSEVQSNEKLFF
TGTGCCAGCAGCGAAGTGCAAAGTAATGAAAAACTGTTTTTT
>TRBJ2-3|few|TRBV6-1|TRBD2
CASNPFQGGTDTQYF
TGTGCCAGTAACCCCTTCCAGGGAGGGACAGATACGCAGTATTTT
>TRBJ2-7|NA|TRBV7-8|TRBD2
CASSLEAGEHYEQYF
TGTGCCAGCAGCTTAGAGGCGGGGGAGCACTACGAGCAGTACTTC
>TRBJ1-5|few|TRBV10-2|NA
CATQVQGGGQPQHF
TGCGCCACCCAGGTTCAGGGTGGTGGTCAGCCCCAGCATTTT
>TRBJ1-1|many|TRBV5-1|NA
CASTPRTGNTEAFF
TGCGCCAGCACCCCTAGGACGGGAAACACTGAAGCTTTCTTT
>TRBJ2-1|few|TRBV20-1|TRBD2
CSATRTSGPYNEQFF
TGCAGTGCCACCAGGACTAGCGGGCCCTACAATGAGCAGTTCTTC
>TRBJ1-4|NA|TRBV6-5|NA
CASSYGGPREKLFF
TGTGCCAGCAGTTACGGGGGCCCCAGGGAAAAACTGTTTTTT
>TRBJ2-2|NA|TRBV7-2|TRBD2
CASSFSAGVAGELFF
TGTGCCAGCAGCTTTTCGGCGGGAGTCGCCGGGGAGCTGTTTTTT
>TRBJ2-2|few|TRBV27|NA
CASSNGQSQWTGELFF
TGTGCCAGCAGTAACGGACAGAGCCAGTGGACCGGGGAGCTGTTTTTT
>TRBJ1-2|NA|TRBV6-6|NA
CASSYPQGMHTF
TGTGCCAGCAGTTACCCTCAGGGGATGCACACCTTC
>TRBJ1-2|few|TRBV18|NA
CASSASFAWYGYTF
TGTGCCAGCTCAGCCTCCTTTGCTTGGTATGGCTACACCTTC
>TRBJ1-1|few|TRBV12-3/TRBV12-4|NA
CASSSSGWRDTEAFF
TGTGCCAGCAGTAGCTCAGGGTGGAGGGACACTGAAGCTTTCTTT